A single sample gave rise to the 31 T cell receptor beta chains below, sequenced in a study of CD8 T cells in ankylosing spondylitis. TCRdb reprocessed the 5' RACE reads via MiXCR and lists one record per CDR3 protein. Counted here are 200,000 to 300,000 distinct CDR3 sequences, under 35% occurring once; the ten biggest clones make up around 4.2%. Sample: blood, either unsorted or a sorted T cell fraction (not recorded which). Receptor source: a male donor with ankylosing spondylitis or in good health (not recorded which).

This clonotype has a handful of counts. The V gene is TRBV12-3 or TRBV12-4, the J gene TRBJ2-7; 7 bases agree with TRBD2. The CDR3 is 14 residues long. The V segment lost 2 bases and the J segment 2 bases; nucleotides outside the gene matches: 3. The DNA for the CDR3 is TGTGCCAGCAGTTTACGACGGGGGGCCTACGAGCAGTACTTC. This gives the protein CASSLRRGAYEQYF.

This clonotype was seen a few times. This chain uses TRBV15 with TRBJ1-5; the D is unclear. CDR3 length: 15 amino acids. Germline V gives CDR1 LNHNV, CDR2 YYDKDF (reference sequence). The V end was cut by 5 bases, the J end by 3 bases, with 14 bases between. DNA for the CDR3: TGTGCCACCAGCGAATCCAGGATGGTCAATCAGCCCCAGCATTTT. This sequence encodes CATSESRMVNQPQHF.

This clonotype has more than one count but fewer than ten. The V gene is TRBV6-1, the J gene TRBJ2-3; TRBD1 matches at 7 bases. This CDR3 has 14 residues. Germline lookup yields CDR1 MNHNS and CDR2 SASEGT. The junction had 8 bases not matched to a gene; V was cut back by 7 bases and J by 4 bases. In nucleotides, the CDR3 is TGTGCCAGCAACCGGGACAGCCGGGCAGATACGCAGTATTTT. Amino acid sequence: CASNRDSRADTQYF.

This clonotype appeared a few times. This chain joins TRBV4-1 and TRBJ2-7; tentatively, D is TRBD1 (6 bases). Trimming removed 3 bases at V and 2 bases at J, with 11 bases between. The germline CDR1 and CDR2 sequences are MGHRA and YSYEKL. The CDR3 is made up of 14 amino acids. The CDR3 sequence is CASSQQTGAYEQYF. CDR3 in DNA: TGCGCCAGCAGCCAGCAGACAGGAGCCTACGAGCAGTACTTC.

This clonotype was picked up a small number of times. The genes are TRBV7-2 and TRBJ2-3; D is perhaps TRBD1 (6 bases). The CDR3 runs to 14 residues. Per germline, CDR1 SGHTA and CDR2 FQGNSA. Trimming stripped 3 bases from V and 4 bases from J, with 11 bases between. CDR3 region: CASSFYRVADTQYF. The CDR3 nucleotides read TGTGCCAGCAGCTTTTACAGGGTCGCAGATACGCAGTATTTT.

The V gene is TRBV20-1, the J gene TRBJ1-1; D is perhaps TRBD1 (6 bases). Trimming removed 6 bases at V and 0 bases at J, with 17 bases between. This CDR3 has 15 amino acids. Germline CDR1 is DFQATT and CDR2 is SNEGSKA (reference sequence). CDR3 amino acids: CSAAGAGQVNTEAFF. In DNA form, the CDR3 reads TGCAGTGCGGCCGGCGCGGGACAAGTGAACACTGAAGCTTTCTTT.

This clonotype was counted a single time. CDR3 in amino acids: CSVEDQGYEQYF. The CDR3 DNA reads as TGCAGCGTTGAAGATCAGGGGTACGAGCAGTACTTC. This sequence joins TRBV29-1 and TRBJ2-7, with D possibly TRBD1 on 6 matching bases. This CDR3 region has 12 residues. Trimming removed 0 bases at V and 4 bases at J, with 7 bases between. Germline loops: CDR1 SQVTM, CDR2 ANQGSEA.

This chain links TRBV6-6 with TRBJ2-7; D possibly matches TRBD1 or TRBD2 (6 bases each). The CDR3 covers 13 residues. CDR1 and CDR2 (germline): MNHNY, SVGAGI (reference sequence). V gave up 2 bases and J gave up 6 bases, with 11 bases separating them. CDR3 amino acids: CASSYGGGIEQYF. CDR3 sequence (DNA): TGTGCCAGCAGTTACGGAGGGGGGATCGAGCAGTACTTC.

This sequence joins TRBV5-1 and TRBJ1-6, with D uncertain. V lost 0 bases to trimming and J lost 10 bases, with 14 bases between them. The CDR3 is 15 amino acids. CDR1 and CDR2 from the germline V gene are SGHRS and YFSETQ. The CDR3 bases are TGCGCCAGCAGCTTGGATGGGGTTCGCGGGTCACCCCTCCACTTT. Translated, it gives CASSLDGVRGSPLHF.

In this sample, this clonotype turned up a few times. V gene TRBV20-1 combines with J gene TRBJ2-3; D is perhaps TRBD2 (5 bases). The CDR3 has 17 amino acids. With 3 bases removed from V and 6 bases from J, the gap between germline ends came to 25 bases. CDR1 and CDR2 from the germline V gene are DFQATT and SNEGSKA (reference sequence). The CDR3 DNA reads as TGCAGTGCTAGTGAGGTCCGGGATTCGGCGTTCCCGGATACGCAGTATTTT. Translation gives CSASEVRDSAFPDTQYF.

This clonotype was detected only once. The CDR3, as DNA: TGCAGTGCTAGAGCCCTGTCGTATAGCTCCTATAATTCACCCCTCCACTTT. It translates to CSARALSYSSYNSPLHF. The rearrangement uses TRBV20-1 and TRBJ1-6; D is unclear. The germline V and J ends were trimmed by 1 base and 0 bases, with 13 bases remaining between them. The germline V gene encodes CDR1 DFQATT and CDR2 SNEGSKA (reference sequence). CDR3 length: 17 residues.

This clonotype was detected only a few times. This chain connects TRBV5-1 to TRBJ2-2; D is unclear. Germline CDR1 and CDR2: SGHRS and YFSETQ. The CDR3 runs to 14 residues. V was trimmed by 3 bases and J by 6 bases, leaving 12 bases between them. The CDR3 DNA sequence: TGCGCCAGCAGCTCTTACAAGCCCGCCGGGGAGCTGTTTTTT. This encodes CASSSYKPAGELFF.

The V call is TRBV6-5, the J call TRBJ2-7, with unresolved D. CDR1 and CDR2 (germline): MNHEY, SVGAGI. This CDR3 has 15 amino acids. The V gene lost 2 bases and the J gene lost 0 bases, with 11 bases spanning the gap. The CDR3: CASSYTRISSYEQYF. CDR3 nucleotides: TGTGCCAGCAGTTACACCCGGATCAGCTCCTACGAGCAGTACTTC.

This clonotype turned up a few times. J is TRBJ2-1 and V is TRBV10-3, with 7 bases that match TRBD1. Germline V gene data show CDR1 as ENHRY and CDR2 as SYGVKD. This CDR3 is built from 14 residues. Trimming at V came to 6 bases and at J to 6 bases, leaving 8 bases not matched to a gene. The DNA of the CDR3 is TGTGCCATCAGCGTAGACAGGGTAGGCAATGAGCAGTTCTTC. It codes for CAISVDRVGNEQFF.

This clonotype was detected a few times. This chain connects TRBV7-2 to TRBJ2-7; D not resolved. The CDR3 is 13 amino acids. Trimming pared 3 bases from V and 2 bases from J, leaving 8 bases between. The V gene's germline CDR1 is SGHTA and CDR2 FQGNSA. Written as DNA, the CDR3 is TGTGCCAGCAGCTTCAATGTACCCTACGAGCAGTACTTC. It codes for CASSFNVPYEQYF.

In this sample, this clonotype turned up a few times. The V and J genes are TRBV10-1 and TRBJ2-3; TRBD1 matches at 8 bases. V lost 1 base to trimming and J lost 3 bases; unmatched junction nucleotides: 3. The CDR3 contains 15 residues. Germline values: CDR1 WNHNN, CDR2 SYGVQD (reference sequence). CDR3 sequence reads: CASSEFQGATDTQYF. DNA of the CDR3: TGCGCCAGCAGTGAGTTCCAGGGGGCAACAGATACGCAGTATTTT.

The rearrangement joins TRBV5-5 to TRBJ1-4; D ambiguous. This CDR3 has 13 amino acids. The V end lost 1 base, the J end lost 5 bases, and 6 bases lay between the germline ends. Germline-derived CDR1 and CDR2 are SGHKS and YYEKEE (reference sequence). The CDR3 bases are TGTGCCAGCAGCTTGTTGCTGAATGAAAAACTGTTTTTT. Amino acids: CASSLLLNEKLFF.

The chain recombines TRBV29-1 with TRBJ2-7; perhaps D is TRBD1 or TRBD2 (6 bases each). Germline loops: CDR1 SQVTM, CDR2 ANQGSEA. V dropped 4 bases and J dropped 2 bases, with 12 bases sitting between them. The CDR3 extends over 13 amino acids. The CDR3 loop reads CSVGPGEAYEQYF. In DNA form, the CDR3 reads TGCAGCGTTGGTCCAGGGGAGGCCTACGAGCAGTACTTC.

The chain links TRBV3-1 to TRBJ1-1; weak D call: TRBD1 (6 bases). This CDR3 has 16 amino acids. Trimming pared 7 bases from V and 0 bases from J, leaving 18 bases between. Germline CDR1 is LGHDT and CDR2 is YNNKEL (reference sequence). The CDR3 sequence is CASKRGFSQMNTEAFF. CDR3 nucleotides: TGTGCCAGCAAAAGGGGGTTTTCCCAGATGAACACTGAAGCTTTCTTT.

In this sample, this clonotype turned up a few times. The rearrangement uses TRBV4-1 and TRBJ2-6; D not resolved. The ends were cut back, 0 bases at V and 0 bases at J, with 6 bases in the middle. The CDR3 has 16 residues. Germline V lookup: CDR1 MGHRA, CDR2 YSYEKL. The CDR3 is CASSQDQSSGANVLTF. Written as DNA, the CDR3 is TGCGCCAGCAGCCAAGATCAAAGCTCTGGGGCCAACGTCCTGACTTTC.

This sequence joins TRBV7-2 and TRBJ2-1; 9 positions agree with TRBD1. Germline lookup yields CDR1 SGHTA and CDR2 FQGNSA. This CDR3 comprises 15 residues. V gave up 5 bases and J gave up 2 bases; unmatched junction bases: 4. CDR3 bases: TGTGCCAGCAGCCGGGACAGGGTCACCTACAATGAGCAGTTCTTC. Residues: CASSRDRVTYNEQFF.

The chain links TRBV10-3 to TRBJ2-1, with 12 bases that match TRBD2. V dropped 4 bases and J dropped 9; count of bases not matched to a gene: 13. CDR1 and CDR2 from the germline V gene are ENHRY and SYGVKD. This CDR3 has 17 amino acids. CDR3 loop: CAISVGTTSGGKSEQFF. DNA of the CDR3: TGTGCCATCAGTGTAGGGACCACTAGCGGGGGGAAGAGTGAGCAGTTCTTC.

The chain carries TRBV11-2 and TRBJ2-3; 9 bases are shared with TRBD1. The CDR3 runs 16 residues. Per the germline V gene, CDR1 is SGHAT and CDR2 is FQNNGV. V shed 3 bases and J 6 bases; nucleotides not matched to a gene: 10. Here the CDR3 reads CASSFPPDRGGDTQYF. The CDR3 region has the DNA TGTGCCAGCAGCTTTCCGCCGGACAGGGGAGGGGATACGCAGTATTTT.

The chain uses TRBV5-1 and TRBJ1-1; D remains unclear. The CDR3 loop spans 12 amino acids. Trimming pared 0 bases from V and 11 bases from J, leaving 11 bases between. Germline values: CDR1 SGHRS, CDR2 YFSETQ. This chain's CDR3 is CASSLDSVGAFF. The CDR3 nucleotides are TGCGCCAGCAGCTTGGATTCAGTTGGGGCTTTCTTT.

This clonotype showed up just a few times. V and J are TRBV27 and TRBJ2-7, with unresolved D. V was clipped by 3 bases and J by 2 bases, with 11 bases between them. This CDR3 comprises 14 residues. The germline gives CDR1 MNHEY, CDR2 SMNVEV (reference sequence). The CDR3 DNA reads as TGTGCCAGCAGTTTTGCGACCGAGCCCTACGAGCAGTACTTC. This encodes CASSFATEPYEQYF.

This clonotype was counted between two and nine times. J is TRBJ1-2 and V is TRBV29-1; D is uncertain. Germline assignment: CDR1 SQVTM and CDR2 ANQGSEA. This CDR3 has 13 amino acids. V shed 0 bases and J shed 8 bases, with 13 bases lying between them. The CDR3 DNA reads TGCAGCGTTGAAGAGGGCCGGAGTTGGGGCTACACCTTC. Translation: CSVEEGRSWGYTF.

The rearrangement joins TRBV28 to TRBJ2-7; D may correspond to TRBD1 or TRBD2 (5 bases each). V was pared by 8 bases and J by 4 bases, with 21 bases between. The CDR3 is 15 amino acids. The germline gives CDR1 MDHEN, CDR2 SYDVKM. CDR3 in amino acids: CASGSKRQGTYEQYF. CDR3 DNA: TGTGCCAGCGGGTCAAAGCGGCAGGGTACATACGAGCAGTACTTC.

V is TRBV29-1 and J is TRBJ2-1; D might be TRBD1 or TRBD2, each matching 6 bases. The CDR3 totals 15 residues. Germline V gene data show CDR1 as SQVTM and CDR2 as ANQGSEA. V was trimmed by 3 bases and J by 6 bases, leaving 18 bases between them. The CDR3 protein is CSVDRGPGHLNEQFF. CDR3 bases: TGCAGCGTTGACCGGGGGCCAGGTCACCTCAATGAGCAGTTCTTC.

This clonotype was observed a few times. The chain combines TRBV20-1 with TRBJ2-5; either TRBD1 or TRBD2 may fit D (5 bases each). Per the germline V gene, CDR1 is DFQATT and CDR2 is SNEGSKA (reference sequence). This CDR3 is 14 amino acids long. The V end lost 6 bases, the J end lost 4 bases, and 18 bases lay between the germline ends. CDR3 residues: CSAVPLGVGETQYF. The CDR3 region has the DNA TGCAGTGCCGTGCCGTTGGGGGTTGGAGAGACCCAGTACTTC.

The sample holds many counts of this clonotype. The V and J genes are TRBV12-3 or TRBV12-4 and TRBJ2-3; no firm D call. There are 13 residues in the CDR3. The V end lost 1 base, the J end lost 0 bases, and 2 bases lay between the germline ends. CDR3 nucleotides: TGTGCCAGCAGTTTAGACAGCACAGATACGCAGTATTTT. This encodes CASSLDSTDTQYF.

V is TRBV12-3 or TRBV12-4 and J is TRBJ1-3; the D gene is possibly TRBD1 (5 bases). The CDR3 is 14 residues long. Trimming removed 6 bases from V and 3 bases from J, with 12 bases in between. CDR3 protein: CASSLGEDGNTIYF. CDR3 bases: TGTGCCAGCAGCTTGGGGGAAGATGGAAACACCATATATTTT.